This T cell receptor beta chain was captured in a study of T-cell reconstitution after alpha-beta-depleted transplantation in children. Germline V gene lookup returns CDR1 DFQATT and CDR2 SNEGSKA (reference sequence). Trimming left V 0 bases short and J 2 bases short, with 8 bases between. The CDR3 sequence is 13 residues long. TCRbeta library construction was performed incorporating unique molecular identifiers. MiXCR, run by TCRdb on the PCR reads, gives a single entry per CDR3 protein. Of hundreds of thousands of distinct CDR3 sequences in the sample, around 25% were seen once. The V call is TRBV20-1, the J call TRBJ2-7; no reliable D call. The sequence derives from a girl under 10 years old with Fanconi anemia, due to receive a stem cell transplant. The specimen was PBMCs, collected before TCRalphabeta/CD19-depleted stem cell transplant. The CDR3 nucleotides read TGCAGTGCTAGAGATCCGCCTGCCTACGAGCAGTACTTC. Its translation: CSARDPPAYEQYF.